These 26 T cell receptor beta chains came from one sample sequenced in a study of shared clonotypes between healthy human individuals. Measured with immunoSEQ multiplex PCR; TCRdb has only the in-frame clones, and not every one. This sample carries 1,500,000 or so clones, 95% to 97% of them seen once, and the ten largest clones take roughly 1.1%. The sequenced material came from naive CD4+ T cells sorted from blood. Sample subset: CD45RA+ positively selected. The source of these receptors is a man aged 25-40 years in good health.

The gene calls are TRBV10-3 and TRBJ1-1; D is undetermined. V was cut by 2 bases and J by 4 bases, with 14 bases left in between. The CDR3 length is 15 residues. Per the germline V gene, CDR1 is ENHRY and CDR2 is SYGVKD. The DNA for the CDR3 is TGTGCCATCAGTGAGGCCCGGTCCGGCGGCACTGAAGCTTTCTTT. Translation: CAISEARSGGTEAFF.

This chain links TRBV7-6 with TRBJ2-1, with TRBD2 matching over 13 bases. In germline, CDR1 is SGHVS, CDR2 FNYEAQ. The CDR3 sequence is 14 residues long. After removal of 7 bases from V and 8 bases from J, the junction contained 5 bases not matched to a gene. CDR3: CASKLAGGPHEQFF. As DNA, the CDR3 is TGTGCCAGCAAACTAGCGGGAGGGCCACATGAGCAGTTCTTC.

Points on this clone: Distinct nucleotide sequences in the sample also encode this CDR3. V and J are TRBV18 and TRBJ2-5; the D gene could be TRBD1 or TRBD2 (5 bases each). The CDR3 runs 14 residues. The germline V and J ends were trimmed by 0 bases and 5 bases, with 10 bases remaining between them. The V gene's germline CDR1 is KGHSH and CDR2 LQKENI. The CDR3 sequence: CASSPPSGRETQYF. The CDR3 bases are TGTGCCAGCTCACCACCGTCGGGACGGGAGACCCAGTACTTC. Looking up the rest from reference TRBV18 and TRBJ2-5 gives the full variable domain: NAGVMQNPRHLVRRRGQEARLRCSPMKGHSHVYWYRQLPEEGLKFMVYLQKENIIDESGMPKERFSAEFPKEGPSILRIQQVVRGDSAAYFCASSPPSGRETQYFGPGTRLLVL.

The table lists this clone with a count of one. The CDR3 nucleotides read TGTGCCAGCAGCTTAGAGAAGTTTGCTAGCACAGATACGCAGTATTTT. It yields the protein CASSLEKFASTDTQYF. The rearrangement joins TRBV7-6 to TRBJ2-3; D ambiguous. V lost 1 base and J 0 bases, leaving 11 bases between the germline ends. Germline V CDR1 and CDR2: SGHVS, FNYEAQ. The CDR3 runs to 16 residues.

The genes are TRBV19 and TRBJ2-2, with D maybe TRBD2 (5 bases). The V and J ends lost 3 bases and 0 bases respectively, with 14 bases between them. CDR1 is LNHDA and CDR2 is SQIVND in the germline V gene (reference sequence). There are 17 residues in the CDR3. The CDR3 reads CASSMPWRAANTGELFF. The CDR3 region has the DNA TGTGCCAGTAGTATGCCGTGGCGGGCGGCGAACACCGGGGAGCTGTTTTTT. Full variable domain (rest looked up from reference TRBV19 and TRBJ2-2): DGGITQSPKYLFRKEGQNVTLSCEQNLNHDAMYWYRQDPGQGLRLIYYSQIVNDFQKGDIAEGYSVSREKKESFPLTVTSAQKNPTAFYLCASSMPWRAANTGELFFGEGSRLTVL.

The chain joins TRBV27 to TRBJ2-7; 7 bases map to TRBD1. The length of the CDR3 is 16 residues. Per the germline V gene, CDR1 is MNHEY and CDR2 is SMNVEV (reference sequence). J gave up 0 bases and V 4 bases, and 9 bases lay outside the gene matches. CDR3: CASSYFRRDSSYEQYF. The CDR3 DNA reads as TGTGCCAGCAGTTATTTTCGACGGGACAGCTCCTACGAGCAGTACTTC.

The V and J genes are TRBV19 and TRBJ2-5; TRBD2 matches 12 bases. Trimming took 6 bases from V and 5 from J; bases not matched to a gene: 7. This CDR3 is built from 15 residues. Germline CDR1 reads LNHDA; CDR2 reads SQIVND (reference sequence). The CDR3 DNA sequence: TGTGCCAGTAGCGTTCTAGCGGGAGGGCCTGAGACCCAGTACTTC. It translates to CASSVLAGGPETQYF.

The table lists this clone with a count of one. The genes are TRBV28 and TRBJ1-1; a possible D gene is TRBD1 (6 bases). The CDR3 spans 14 residues. Germline values: CDR1 MDHEN, CDR2 SYDVKM. V was pared by 2 bases and J by 9 bases, with 16 bases between. The CDR3 DNA reads as TGTGCCAGCAGTTTACTATACGGGGGCCGCCAAGCTTTCTTT. This codes for CASSLLYGGRQAFF.

The chain uses TRBV28 and TRBJ2-7, with a tentative D call TRBD2 (7 bases). Looked up from germline, CDR1 is MDHEN and CDR2 is SYDVKM. The CDR3 is made up of 16 amino acids. V gave up 6 bases and J gave up 1 base, with 19 bases separating them. The CDR3 sequence: CASRTTRRGRSYEQYF. Written as DNA, the CDR3 is TGTGCCAGCAGAACCACACGGCGGGGGCGATCCTACGAGCAGTACTTC.

This clone was detected only a few times. J is TRBJ1-4 and V is TRBV7-8, with D hard to call. This CDR3 comprises 13 residues. The V end was cut by 11 bases, the J end by 0 bases, with 10 bases between. Germline values: CDR1 SGHVS, CDR2 FQNEAQ. For the CDR3, the DNA is TGTGCCGCAAGAGGGCCAACTAATGAAAAACTGTTTTTT. Amino acids: CAARGPTNEKLFF.

V usage is TRBV25-1 and J usage is TRBJ1-2; D possibly corresponds to TRBD1 (5 bases). The V gene lost 3 bases and the J gene lost 4 bases, with 18 bases spanning the gap. Germline V lookup: CDR1 MGHDK, CDR2 SYGVNS. The CDR3 consists of 16 residues. For the CDR3, the DNA is TGTGCCAGCAGTGAGAAGGTGGGGCCAATTTCCTATGGCTACACCTTC. This translates into CASSEKVGPISYGYTF.

CDR3 sequence reads: CASSPSLAGGSGQYF. In DNA form, the CDR3 reads TGTGCCAGCAGCCCGAGCCTAGCGGGAGGTTCGGGGCAGTACTTC. The chain joins TRBV7-2 to TRBJ2-7; TRBD2 aligns across 11 bases. Germline V lookup: CDR1 SGHTA, CDR2 FQGNSA. The V and J ends lost 5 bases and 9 bases, in that order; junction bases with no gene match: 12. There are 15 residues in the CDR3. Combining the CDR3 with reference TRBV7-2 and TRBJ2-7 gives the whole variable domain GAGVSQSPSNKVTEKGKDVELRCDPISGHTALYWYRQSLGQGLEFLIYFQGNSAPDKSGLPSDRFSAERTGGSVSTLTIQRTQQEDSAVYLCASSPSLAGGSGQYFGPGTRLTVT.

The chain uses TRBV5-1 and TRBJ2-2, with D perhaps matching TRBD1 (5 bases). The CDR3 totals 14 residues. Germline loops: CDR1 SGHRS, CDR2 YFSETQ. Trimming cost V 4 bases and J 1 base, with 8 bases left between them. CDR3 in amino acids: CASSGDRNTGELFF. The CDR3 DNA follows: TGCGCCAGCAGCGGAGACAGGAACACCGGGGAGCTGTTTTTT.

The chain carries TRBV6-6 and TRBJ2-7; 7 nucleotides match TRBD1. After removal of 6 bases from V and 0 bases from J, the junction contained 8 bases not matched to a gene. The CDR3 is 15 amino acids. Germline CDR1 MNHNY, CDR2 SVGAGI (reference sequence). DNA for the CDR3: TGTGCCAGCAGAAGGACAGGTCTTTCCTCCTACGAGCAGTACTTC. It is translated as CASRRTGLSSYEQYF.

V is TRBV7-2 and J is TRBJ1-5, with D tentatively TRBD1 (6 bases). The CDR3 totals 13 residues. The germline V and J ends were trimmed by 5 bases and 7 bases, with 12 bases remaining between them. CDR1 and CDR2 from the germline V gene are SGHTA and FQGNSA. CDR3 region: CASSPQGDQPQHF. Here the CDR3 DNA reads TGTGCCAGCAGCCCACAGGGTGACCAGCCCCAGCATTTT.

The chain joins TRBV29-1 to TRBJ1-1; no definite D call. Germline V gene data show CDR1 as SQVTM and CDR2 as ANQGSEA. V was cut by 3 bases and J by 1 base, with 12 bases left in between. CDR3 length: 14 residues. The CDR3 here is CSVEARLTNTEAFF. The CDR3 DNA reads TGCAGCGTTGAGGCCAGATTAACGAACACTGAAGCTTTCTTT.

This chain uses TRBV10-3 with TRBJ2-2, with 10 nucleotides matching TRBD2. The germline gives CDR1 ENHRY, CDR2 SYGVKD. The CDR3 is 17 residues long. V trimming: 5 bases; J trimming: 4 bases; junction bases outside the gene matches: 10. CDR3 sequence (DNA): TGTGCCATCAGTCGGCTAGCGGGAGCCGGCGTCACCGGGGAGCTGTTTTTT. Encoded protein: CAISRLAGAGVTGELFF.

This clone was observed a handful of times. J is TRBJ2-3 and V is TRBV28; no definite D call. CDR1 is MDHEN and CDR2 is SYDVKM in the germline V gene. V lost 3 bases, J lost 10 bases, and 8 bases lay in between. The CDR3 spans 11 residues. CDR3 amino acids: CASSFATSQYF. CDR3 bases: TGTGCCAGCAGTTTCGCAACCTCGCAGTATTTT. Drawing the rest from reference TRBV28 and TRBJ2-3, the complete variable domain is DVKVTQSSRYLVKRTGEKVFLECVQDMDHENMFWYRQDPGLGLRLIYFSYDVKMKEKGDIPEGYSVSREKKERFSLILESASTNQTSMYLCASSFATSQYFGPGTRLTVL.

The J gene is TRBJ1-1, the V gene TRBV2; 7 positions agree with TRBD1. Looked up from germline, CDR1 is SNHLY and CDR2 is FYNNEI. This CDR3 region has 13 residues. V shed 6 bases and J 4 bases; nucleotides not matched to a gene: 5. DNA of the CDR3: TGTGCCAGCAGCGCTGACAGGGCCACTGAAGCTTTCTTT. Translation: CASSADRATEAFF.

This chain connects TRBV15 to TRBJ2-7, with TRBD1 identical over 7 bases. This CDR3 is 15 amino acids long. J lost 3 bases, V lost 0 bases, and 5 bases had no gene match. The germline gives CDR1 LNHNV, CDR2 YYDKDF (reference sequence). The CDR3 DNA follows: TGTGCCACCAGCAGAGACCCGGGACAGTACTACGAGCAGTACTTC. Translating gives CATSRDPGQYYEQYF.

J is TRBJ1-5 and V is TRBV7-8; no definite D call. Trimming stripped 3 bases from V and 3 bases from J, with 15 bases between. The CDR3 loop spans 16 amino acids. Germline loops: CDR1 SGHVS, CDR2 FQNEAQ. CDR3 region: CASSFTVASVNQPQHF. The CDR3 DNA reads as TGTGCCAGCAGCTTTACTGTAGCGTCAGTCAATCAGCCCCAGCATTTT.

The gene calls are TRBV7-9 and TRBJ1-1, with a possible D match to TRBD1 (6 bases). There are 15 residues in the CDR3. The V gene's germline CDR1 is SEHNR and CDR2 FQNEAQ (reference sequence). Trimming shortened V by 1 base and J by 2 bases, and 11 bases separated the two germline ends. The CDR3 bases are TGTGCCAGCAGCTTAGAGGGGGTGTTCAACACTGAAGCTTTCTTT. It codes for CASSLEGVFNTEAFF.

The V and J genes are TRBV11-2 and TRBJ2-7; no clear D. This CDR3 has 14 residues. CDR1 is SGHAT, CDR2 FQNNGV, per germline. The V end lost 2 bases, the J end lost 4 bases, and 12 bases lay between the germline ends. The chain's CDR3 is CASSLRENAYEQYF. The CDR3 DNA reads TGTGCCAGCAGCTTACGCGAGAATGCATACGAGCAGTACTTC.

The chain employs TRBV7-2 and TRBJ2-7; 7 bases fit TRBD2. CDR1 SGHTA and CDR2 FQGNSA come from the germline V gene. This CDR3 comprises 13 residues. With 3 bases clipped from V and 12 bases from J, the junction kept 11 bases outside the gene matches. CDR3 protein: CASSFTGPRGWYF. For the CDR3, the DNA is TGTGCCAGCAGCTTTACGGGGCCGCGGGGGTGGTACTTC.

V usage is TRBV19 and J usage is TRBJ2-1; D uncertain. Germline lookup yields CDR1 LNHDA and CDR2 SQIVND (reference sequence). The CDR3 extends over 12 amino acids. V lost 3 bases and J 12 bases, leaving 12 bases between the germline ends. The CDR3 is CASSIGPVRQFF. In DNA form, the CDR3 reads TGTGCCAGTAGTATTGGCCCCGTCAGGCAGTTCTTC.

The chain has TRBV9 and TRBJ2-7; D is possibly TRBD2 (5 bases). The CDR3 is made up of 15 amino acids. With 4 bases removed from V and 3 bases from J, the gap between germline ends came to 17 bases. From germline, CDR1 is SGDLS and CDR2 YYNGEE. This CDR3 reads CASSSFAALDYEQYF. CDR3 coding DNA: TGTGCCAGCAGCTCCTTCGCAGCACTAGACTACGAGCAGTACTTC.